A selection of T cell receptor beta chains follows, all from one sample in a study of T cell responses to AZD1222 COVID-19 vaccine. TCRdb's table, derived via immunoSEQ multiplex PCR, lists solely in-frame clones and lacks some. The table has approximately 28,000 clones, over 90% seen once. Sequenced material: peripheral blood, taken on day 0 of AZD1222 vaccination. These receptors came from an adult in good health. CDR3s include the opening cysteine and the closing phenylalanine or tryptophan.

J: TRBJ2-3
V: TRBV7-2
CDR3: CASSLARTSGNTQYF

J: TRBJ1-5
V: TRBV7-9
CDR3: CASSQQGNNQPQHF

J: TRBJ1-2
V: TRBV5-1
CDR3: CASSLADYGYTF

J: TRBJ1-1
V: TRBV5-1
CDR3: CASSPQPGSSLTEAFF

J: TRBJ2-7
V: TRBV11-2
CDR3: CASSLPRSEQYF

J: TRBJ1-6
V: TRBV9
CDR3: CASSAFGSPLHF

J: TRBJ2-1
V: TRBV11-3
CDR3: CASSLWSSGNSYNEQFF

J: TRBJ1-1
V: TRBV3-1/TRBV3-2
CDR3: CASRGGVLEAFF

J: TRBJ1-2
V: TRBV7-2
CDR3: CASSFPPGTGSTNYGYTF

J: TRBJ2-5
V: TRBV5-1
CDR3: CASSLDPTVGETQYF

J: TRBJ2-3
V: TRBV27
CDR3: CASSPGGGRYPDTQYF

J: TRBJ2-3
V: TRBV7-7
CDR3: CASSLTGSVADTQYF

J: TRBJ1-2
V: TRBV29-1
CDR3: CSAGTGAEEGYTF

J: TRBJ1-1
V: TRBV2
CDR3: CASSELGRGEAFF

J: TRBJ2-1
V: TRBV6-5
CDR3: CASTSASGSYNEQFF

J: TRBJ1-6
V: TRBV4-3
CDR3: CASSQGTVEGSPLHF

J: TRBJ2-5
V: TRBV27
CDR3: CASSLTSGEQETQYF

J: TRBJ2-1
V: TRBV6-4
CDR3: CASSDSISTGGDEQFF

J: TRBJ2-7
V: TRBV5-1
CDR3: CASSLGMGQGAYEQYF

J: TRBJ1-1
V: TRBV4-3
CDR3: CASSPRGLTSEAFF

J: TRBJ2-7
V: TRBV5-6
CDR3: CASSGEGLAGMDHEQYF

J: TRBJ1-5
V: TRBV12-3/TRBV12-4
CDR3: CAAGQGNQPQHF

J: TRBJ2-3
V: TRBV28
CDR3: CASSSDGRFTDTQYF

J: TRBJ2-7
V: TRBV25-1
CDR3: CASSGPQREPYEQYF

J: TRBJ2-3
V: TRBV7-9
CDR3: CASSPKQRITDTQYF

J: TRBJ2-3
V: TRBV4-2
CDR3: CASSRDEGGGTDTQYF

J: TRBJ2-3
V: TRBV5-8
CDR3: CASSRGQGTDTQYF